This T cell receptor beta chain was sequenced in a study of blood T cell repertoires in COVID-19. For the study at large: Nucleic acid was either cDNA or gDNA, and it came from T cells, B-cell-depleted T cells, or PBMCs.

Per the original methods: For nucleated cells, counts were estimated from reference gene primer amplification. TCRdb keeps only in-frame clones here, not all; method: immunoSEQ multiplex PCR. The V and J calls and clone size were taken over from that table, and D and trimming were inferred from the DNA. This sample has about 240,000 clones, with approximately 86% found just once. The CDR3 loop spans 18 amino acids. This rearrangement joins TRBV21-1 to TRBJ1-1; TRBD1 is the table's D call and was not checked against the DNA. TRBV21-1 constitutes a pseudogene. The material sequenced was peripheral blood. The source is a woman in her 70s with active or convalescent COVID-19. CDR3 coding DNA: TGTGCCAGCAGCAAACTGTCCCCAGGGGCGATTTCGAACACTGAAGCTTTCTTT. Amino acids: CASSKLSPGAISNTEAFF.